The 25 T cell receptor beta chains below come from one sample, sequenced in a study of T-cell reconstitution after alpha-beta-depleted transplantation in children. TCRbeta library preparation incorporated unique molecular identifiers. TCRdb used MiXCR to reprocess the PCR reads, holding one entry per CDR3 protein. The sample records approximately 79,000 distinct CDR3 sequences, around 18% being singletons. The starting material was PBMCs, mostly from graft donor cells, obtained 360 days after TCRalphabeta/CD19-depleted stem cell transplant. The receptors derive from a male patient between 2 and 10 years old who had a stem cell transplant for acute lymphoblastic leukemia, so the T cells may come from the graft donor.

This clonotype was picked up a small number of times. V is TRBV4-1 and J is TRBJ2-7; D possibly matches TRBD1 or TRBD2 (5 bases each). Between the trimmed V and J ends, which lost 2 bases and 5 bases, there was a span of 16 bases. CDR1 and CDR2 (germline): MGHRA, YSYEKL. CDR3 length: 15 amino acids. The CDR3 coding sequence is TGCGCCAGCAGCCAAATCCGGGGCCAAAAAAACGAGCAGTACTTC. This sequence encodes CASSQIRGQKNEQYF.

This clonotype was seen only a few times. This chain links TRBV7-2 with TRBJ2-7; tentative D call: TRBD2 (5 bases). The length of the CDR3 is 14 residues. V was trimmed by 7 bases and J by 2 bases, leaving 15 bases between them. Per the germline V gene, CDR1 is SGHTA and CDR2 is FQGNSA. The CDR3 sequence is CASTGSGIAYEQYF. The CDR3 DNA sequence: TGTGCCAGCACGGGGTCCGGGATCGCCTACGAGCAGTACTTC. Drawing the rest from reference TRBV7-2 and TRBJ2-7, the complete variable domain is GAGVSQSPSNKVTEKGKDVELRCDPISGHTALYWYRQSLGQGLEFLIYFQGNSAPDKSGLPSDRFSAERTGGSVSTLTIQRTQQEDSAVYLCASTGSGIAYEQYFGPGTRLTVT.

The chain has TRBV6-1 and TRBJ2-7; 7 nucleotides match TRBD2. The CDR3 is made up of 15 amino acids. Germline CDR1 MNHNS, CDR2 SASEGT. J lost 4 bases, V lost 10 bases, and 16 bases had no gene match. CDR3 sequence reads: CATTGGGFGEYEQYF. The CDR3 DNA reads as TGTGCCACCACTGGGGGGGGGTTTGGGGAGTACGAGCAGTACTTC.

The CDR3 nucleotides read TGTGCCAGCAGACTAGCGGGCTCTTCCTACGAGCAGTACTTC. This gives the protein CASRLAGSSYEQYF. The chain combines TRBV27 with TRBJ2-7; 9 nucleotides match TRBD2. With 6 bases clipped from V and 1 base from J, the junction kept 4 bases outside the gene matches. CDR3 length equals 14 residues. In germline, CDR1 is MNHEY, CDR2 SMNVEV (reference sequence).

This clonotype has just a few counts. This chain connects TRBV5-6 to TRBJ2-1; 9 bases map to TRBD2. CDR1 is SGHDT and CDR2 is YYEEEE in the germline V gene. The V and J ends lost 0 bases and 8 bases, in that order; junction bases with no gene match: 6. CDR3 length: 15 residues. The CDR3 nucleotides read TGTGCCAGCAGCTTGGGGGCGGGAGGGTTTGATGAGCAGTTCTTC. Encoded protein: CASSLGAGGFDEQFF. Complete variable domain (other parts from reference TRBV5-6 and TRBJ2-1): DAGVTQSPTHLIKTRGQQVTLRCSPKSGHDTVSWYQQALGQGPQFIFQYYEEEERQRGNFPDRFSGHQFPNYSSELNVNALLLGDSALYLCASSLGAGGFDEQFFGPGTRLTVL.

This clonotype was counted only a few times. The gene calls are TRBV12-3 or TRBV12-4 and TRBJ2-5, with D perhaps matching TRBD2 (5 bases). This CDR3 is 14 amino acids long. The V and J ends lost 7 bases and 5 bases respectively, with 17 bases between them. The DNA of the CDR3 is TGTGCCAGCACCCCCCTGAGGGTTGACGAGACCCAGTACTTC. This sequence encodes CASTPLRVDETQYF.

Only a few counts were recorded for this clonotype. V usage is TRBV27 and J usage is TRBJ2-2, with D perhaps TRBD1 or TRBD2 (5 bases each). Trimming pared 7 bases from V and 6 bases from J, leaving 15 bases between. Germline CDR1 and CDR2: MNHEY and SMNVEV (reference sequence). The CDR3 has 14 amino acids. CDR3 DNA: TGTGCCAGCAATGAAGGTTTGGGGGCCGGGGAGCTGTTTTTT. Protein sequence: CASNEGLGAGELFF.

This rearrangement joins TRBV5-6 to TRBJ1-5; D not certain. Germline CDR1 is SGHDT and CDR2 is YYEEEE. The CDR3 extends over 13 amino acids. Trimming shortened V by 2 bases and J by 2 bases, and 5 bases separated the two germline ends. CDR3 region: CASSFDRNQPQHF. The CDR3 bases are TGTGCCAGCAGCTTTGACCGCAATCAGCCCCAGCATTTT.

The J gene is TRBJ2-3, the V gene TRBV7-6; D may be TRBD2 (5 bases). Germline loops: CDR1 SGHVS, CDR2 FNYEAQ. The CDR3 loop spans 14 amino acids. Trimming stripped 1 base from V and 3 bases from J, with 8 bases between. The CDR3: CASSLGTRTDTQYF. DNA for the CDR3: TGTGCCAGCAGCTTAGGTACTAGGACAGATACGCAGTATTTT.

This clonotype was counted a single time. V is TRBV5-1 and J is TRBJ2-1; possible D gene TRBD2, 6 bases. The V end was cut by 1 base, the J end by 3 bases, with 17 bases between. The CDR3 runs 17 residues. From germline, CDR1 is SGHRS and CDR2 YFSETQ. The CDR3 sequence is CASSLPAFRDFYNEQFF. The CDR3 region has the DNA TGCGCCAGCAGCTTGCCAGCTTTCCGGGACTTCTACAATGAGCAGTTCTTC.

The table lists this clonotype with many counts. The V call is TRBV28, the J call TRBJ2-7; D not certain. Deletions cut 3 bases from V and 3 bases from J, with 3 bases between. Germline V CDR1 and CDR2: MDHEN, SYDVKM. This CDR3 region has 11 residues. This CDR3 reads CASSFRYEQYF. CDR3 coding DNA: TGTGCCAGCAGTTTCCGCTACGAGCAGTACTTC.

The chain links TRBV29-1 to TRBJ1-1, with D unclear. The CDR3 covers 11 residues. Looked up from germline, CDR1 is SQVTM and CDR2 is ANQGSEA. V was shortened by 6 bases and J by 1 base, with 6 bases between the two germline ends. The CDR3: CSVAPNTEAFF. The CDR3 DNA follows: TGCAGCGTCGCACCGAACACTGAAGCTTTCTTT.

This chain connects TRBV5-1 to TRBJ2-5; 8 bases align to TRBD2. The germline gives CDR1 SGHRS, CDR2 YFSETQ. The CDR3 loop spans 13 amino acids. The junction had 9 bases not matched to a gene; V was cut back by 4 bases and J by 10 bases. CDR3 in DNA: TGCGCCAGCAGCGCGGGGACTAGTCGGGACCAGTACTTC. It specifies CASSAGTSRDQYF.

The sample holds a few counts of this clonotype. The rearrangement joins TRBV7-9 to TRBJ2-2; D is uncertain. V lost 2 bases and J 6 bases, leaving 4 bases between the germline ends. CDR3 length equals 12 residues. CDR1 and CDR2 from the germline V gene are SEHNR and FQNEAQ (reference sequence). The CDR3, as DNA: TGTGCCAGCAGCTTAATCCCCGGGGAGCTGTTTTTT. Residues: CASSLIPGELFF. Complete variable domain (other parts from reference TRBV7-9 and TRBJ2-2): DTGVSQNPRHKITKRGQNVTFRCDPISEHNRLYWYRQTLGQGPEFLTYFQNEAQLEKSRLLSDRFSAERPKGSFSTLEIQRTEQGDSAMYLCASSLIPGELFFGEGSRLTVL.

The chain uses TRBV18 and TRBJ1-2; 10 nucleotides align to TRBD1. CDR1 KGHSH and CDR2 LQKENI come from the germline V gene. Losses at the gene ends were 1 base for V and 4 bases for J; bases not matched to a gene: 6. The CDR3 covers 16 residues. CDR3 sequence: CASSPLGTGVTYGYTF. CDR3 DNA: TGTGCCAGCTCACCACTTGGGACAGGGGTCACCTATGGCTACACCTTC.

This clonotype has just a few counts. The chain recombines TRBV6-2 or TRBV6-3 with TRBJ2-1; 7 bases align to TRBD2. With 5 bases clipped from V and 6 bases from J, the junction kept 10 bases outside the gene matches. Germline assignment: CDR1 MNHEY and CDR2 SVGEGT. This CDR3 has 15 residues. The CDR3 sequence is CASSHASGLGNEQFF. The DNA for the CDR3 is TGTGCCAGCAGTCACGCTAGCGGACTAGGCAATGAGCAGTTCTTC.

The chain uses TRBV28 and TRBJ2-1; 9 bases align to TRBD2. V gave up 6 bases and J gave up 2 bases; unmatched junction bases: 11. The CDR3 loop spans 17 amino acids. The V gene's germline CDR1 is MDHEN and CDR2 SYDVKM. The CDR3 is CASSQGLAIITYNEQFF. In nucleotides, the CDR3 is TGTGCCAGCAGCCAGGGACTAGCCATTATTACCTACAATGAGCAGTTCTTC. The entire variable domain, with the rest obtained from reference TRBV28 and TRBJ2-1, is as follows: DVKVTQSSRYLVKRTGEKVFLECVQDMDHENMFWYRQDPGLGLRLIYFSYDVKMKEKGDIPEGYSVSREKKERFSLILESASTNQTSMYLCASSQGLAIITYNEQFFGPGTRLTVL.

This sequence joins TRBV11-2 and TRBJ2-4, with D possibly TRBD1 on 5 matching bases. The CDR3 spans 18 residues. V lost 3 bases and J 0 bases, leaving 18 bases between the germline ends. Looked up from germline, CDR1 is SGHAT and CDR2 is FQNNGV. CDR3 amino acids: CASSFLTGRGRAKNIQYF. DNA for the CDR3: TGTGCCAGCAGCTTTCTTACTGGTAGGGGCAGAGCCAAAAACATTCAGTACTTC.

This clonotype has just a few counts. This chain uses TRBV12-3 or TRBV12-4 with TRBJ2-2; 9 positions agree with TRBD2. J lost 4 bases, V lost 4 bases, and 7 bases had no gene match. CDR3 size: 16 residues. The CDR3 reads CASSWGGRVATGELFF. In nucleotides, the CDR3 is TGTGCCAGCAGTTGGGGCGGGAGGGTCGCCACCGGGGAGCTGTTTTTT.

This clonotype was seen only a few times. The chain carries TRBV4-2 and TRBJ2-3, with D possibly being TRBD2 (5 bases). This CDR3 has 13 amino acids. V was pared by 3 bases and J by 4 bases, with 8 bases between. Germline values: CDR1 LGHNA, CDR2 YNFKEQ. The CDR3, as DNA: TGTGCCAGCAGCCAGTGGGAGCCAGATACGCAGTATTTT. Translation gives CASSQWEPDTQYF.

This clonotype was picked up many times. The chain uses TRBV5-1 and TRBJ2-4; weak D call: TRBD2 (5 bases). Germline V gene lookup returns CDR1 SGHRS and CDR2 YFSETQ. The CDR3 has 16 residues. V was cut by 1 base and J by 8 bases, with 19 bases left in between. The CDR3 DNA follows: TGCGCCAGCAGCTTGCACCCTAGCTTCTCCCGGGACATTCAGTACTTC. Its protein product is CASSLHPSFSRDIQYF.

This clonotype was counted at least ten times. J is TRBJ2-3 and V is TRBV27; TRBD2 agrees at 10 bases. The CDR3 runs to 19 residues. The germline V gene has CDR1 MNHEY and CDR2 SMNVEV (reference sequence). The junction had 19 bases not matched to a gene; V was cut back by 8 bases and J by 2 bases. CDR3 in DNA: TGTGCCAGCGGCCCTGTCGGGCTAGCGGGAGTCGGTCCCACAGATACGCAGTATTTT. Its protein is CASGPVGLAGVGPTDTQYF.

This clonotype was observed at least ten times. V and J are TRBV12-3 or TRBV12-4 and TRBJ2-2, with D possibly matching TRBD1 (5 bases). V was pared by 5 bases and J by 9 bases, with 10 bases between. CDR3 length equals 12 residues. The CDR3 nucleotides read TGTGCCAGCAGTCCCAGACAGAGGGAGCTGTTTTTT. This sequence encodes CASSPRQRELFF.

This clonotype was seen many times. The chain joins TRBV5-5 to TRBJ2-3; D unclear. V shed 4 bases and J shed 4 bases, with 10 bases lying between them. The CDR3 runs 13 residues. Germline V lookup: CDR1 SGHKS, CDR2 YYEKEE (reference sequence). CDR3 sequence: CASSLHTPDTQYF. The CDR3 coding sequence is TGTGCCAGCAGCCTCCACACTCCAGATACGCAGTATTTT. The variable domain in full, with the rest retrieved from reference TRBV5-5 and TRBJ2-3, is DAGVTQSPTHLIKTRGQQVTLRCSPISGHKSVSWYQQVLGQGPQFIFQYYEKEERGRGNFPDRFSARQFPNYSSELNVNALLLGDSALYLCASSLHTPDTQYFGPGTRLTVL.

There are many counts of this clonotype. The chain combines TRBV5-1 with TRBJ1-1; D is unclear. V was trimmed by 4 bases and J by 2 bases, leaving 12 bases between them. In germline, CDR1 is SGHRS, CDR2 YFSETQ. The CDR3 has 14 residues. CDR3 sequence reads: CASSLRARNTEAFF. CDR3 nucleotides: TGCGCCAGCAGCCTTCGGGCCCGAAACACTGAAGCTTTCTTT.